This T cell receptor beta chain comes out of a study of T cell clones after liver transplantation. At the level of the study: A pre-transplant mixed lymphocyte reaction with TCRbeta sequencing defined graft-donor-reactive clones followed in post-transplant blood. Standard immunosuppression, with no induction, continued until 12-24 months after transplant. Overall study findings and caveats: Conclusions were preliminary, with small, heterogeneous patient groups. The donor-reactive repertoire was only partly measurable in a couple of subjects, lacking donor cells.

A note on this clone: The antigen is not known.

Repertoires were generated with immunoSEQ multiplex PCR, while TCRdb's copy carries only in-frame clones and drops some. The sample lists about 78,000 clones; approximately 80% were seen once. The germline V and J ends were trimmed by 0 bases and 6 bases, with 18 bases remaining between them. The CDR3 has 16 amino acids. From germline, CDR1 is SGHRS and CDR2 YFSETQ. The sequenced sample was CD4+ T cells from blood, obtained before liver transplant. The chain links TRBV5-1 to TRBJ1-1; a weak D match, TRBD1 (5 bases). The clonotype comes from a human donor who received a liver transplant. CDR3 nucleotides: TGCGCCAGCAGCTTGGACGGACACCGGGGCAACGCTGAAGCTTTCTTT. Protein product: CASSLDGHRGNAEAFF. Looking up the rest from reference TRBV5-1 and TRBJ1-1 gives the full variable domain: KAGVTQTPRYLIKTRGQQVTLSCSPISGHRSVSWYQQTPGQGLQFLFEYFSETQRNKGNFPGRFSGRQFSNSRSEMNVSTLELGDSALYLCASSLDGHRGNAEAFFGQGTRLTVV.